This T cell receptor beta chain derives from a study of cytomegalovirus exposure and HLA in healthy donors. The CDR3 runs 18 residues. The germline CDR1 and CDR2 sequences are SEHNR and FQNEAQ (reference sequence). The ends lost 4 bases at V and 4 bases at J; junction bases unmatched: 12. A word on this clone: Its antigen is unidentified.

In the PCR, 60 Vbeta and 13 Jbeta primers were used. The method was immunoSEQ multiplex PCR; TCRdb's version includes in-frame clones alone and lacks a portion of them. The sample comprises 130,000 or so clones, about three quarters of which are singletons, and roughly 1.8% rests with the top ten. Study conclusions and caveats: In a later analysis, productive TCRs from donors in an Asian-associated ancestry cluster reportedly carried fewer N-insertions than the cohort mean.

This chain joins TRBV7-9 and TRBJ2-5; 13 bases map to TRBD2. Material: PBMCs. The receptor's source is a female donor in good health and CMV-seropositive. As DNA, the CDR3 is TGTGCCAGCAGCTCGGGAAGACTAGCGGGAGGTTATAGAGAGACCCAGTACTTC. Protein: CASSSGRLAGGYRETQYF.